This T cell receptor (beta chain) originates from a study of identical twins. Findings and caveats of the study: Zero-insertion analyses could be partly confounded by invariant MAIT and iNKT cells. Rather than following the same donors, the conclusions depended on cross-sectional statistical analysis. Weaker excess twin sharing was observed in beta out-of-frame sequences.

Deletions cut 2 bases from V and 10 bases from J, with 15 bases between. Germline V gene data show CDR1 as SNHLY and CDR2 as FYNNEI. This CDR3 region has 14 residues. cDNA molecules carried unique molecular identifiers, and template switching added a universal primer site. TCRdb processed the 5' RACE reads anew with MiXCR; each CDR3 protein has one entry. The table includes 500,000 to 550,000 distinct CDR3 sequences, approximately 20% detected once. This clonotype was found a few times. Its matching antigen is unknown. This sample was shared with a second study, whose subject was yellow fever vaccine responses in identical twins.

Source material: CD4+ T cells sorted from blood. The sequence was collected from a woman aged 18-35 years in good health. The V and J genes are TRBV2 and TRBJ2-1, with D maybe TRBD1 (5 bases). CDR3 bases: TGTGCCAGCAGTGAAACTTACGACAGCTTAGAGCAGTTCTTC. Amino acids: CASSETYDSLEQFF. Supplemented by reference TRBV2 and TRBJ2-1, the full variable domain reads EPEVTQTPSHQVTQMGQEVILRCVPISNHLYFYWYRQILGQKVEFLVSFYNNEISEKSEIFDDQFSVERPDGSNFTLKIRSTKLEDSAMYFCASSETYDSLEQFFGPGTRLTVL.